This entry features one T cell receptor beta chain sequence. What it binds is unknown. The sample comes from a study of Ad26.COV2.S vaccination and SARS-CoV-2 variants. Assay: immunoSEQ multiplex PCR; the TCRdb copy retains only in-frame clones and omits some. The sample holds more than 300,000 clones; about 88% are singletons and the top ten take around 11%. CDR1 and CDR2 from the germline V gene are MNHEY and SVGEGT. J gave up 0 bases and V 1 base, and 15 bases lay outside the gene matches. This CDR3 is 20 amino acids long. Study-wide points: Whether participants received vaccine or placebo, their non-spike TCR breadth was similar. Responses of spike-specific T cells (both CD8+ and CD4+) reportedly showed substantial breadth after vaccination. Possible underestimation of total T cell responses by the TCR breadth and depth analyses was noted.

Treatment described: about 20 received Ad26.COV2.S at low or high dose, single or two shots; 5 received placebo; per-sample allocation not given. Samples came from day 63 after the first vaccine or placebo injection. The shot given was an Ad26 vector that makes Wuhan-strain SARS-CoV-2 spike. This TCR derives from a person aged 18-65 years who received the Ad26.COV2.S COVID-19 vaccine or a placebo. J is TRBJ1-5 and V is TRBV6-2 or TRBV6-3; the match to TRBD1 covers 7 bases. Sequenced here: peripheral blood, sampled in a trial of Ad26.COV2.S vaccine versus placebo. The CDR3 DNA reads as TGTGCCAGCAGTTACTATGGAATTCGGACAGGTAGGGATAGCAATCAGCCCCAGCATTTT. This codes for CASSYYGIRTGRDSNQPQHF.